Following are 6 T cell receptor beta chains from one sample sequenced in a study of monozygotic twins with cystic fibrosis. Generated by immunoSEQ multiplex PCR, the TCRdb table keeps only in-frame clones and is missing some. The sample has roughly 23,000 clones, just under 90% seen once. Material for sequencing was blood. These TCRs come from a woman aged 30 to 39 with cystic fibrosis.

The chain uses TRBV30 and TRBJ2-7; 9 positions match TRBD2. CDR3 length: 13 residues. V gave up 0 bases and J gave up 4 bases; unmatched junction bases: 1. The germline V gene encodes CDR1 GTSNPN and CDR2 SVGIG (reference sequence). The CDR3 bases are TGTGCCTGGAGTGTGGCGGGGGGGTACGAGCAGTACTTC. Amino acid sequence: CAWSVAGGYEQYF. Full variable domain (rest looked up from reference TRBV30 and TRBJ2-7): SQTIHQWPATLVQPVGSPLSLECTVEGTSNPNLYWYRQAAGRGLQLLFYSVGIGQISSEVPQNLSASRPQDRQFILSSKKLLLSDSGFYLCAWSVAGGYEQYFGPGTRLTVT.

This chain connects TRBV5-1 to TRBJ2-5, with D unclear. The germline V gene encodes CDR1 SGHRS and CDR2 YFSETQ. The CDR3 extends over 12 amino acids. The V and J ends lost 2 bases and 0 bases respectively, with 2 bases between them. The CDR3 coding sequence is TGCGCCAGCAGCTTTGACCAAGAGACCCAGTACTTC. It codes for CASSFDQETQYF.

The genes are TRBV18 and TRBJ1-4, with a tentative D call TRBD1 (5 bases). The CDR3 runs 16 residues. Trimming removed 2 bases from V and 4 bases from J, with 14 bases in between. The germline CDR1 and CDR2 sequences are KGHSH and LQKENI. This CDR3 is CASSPTLGTINEKLFF. The CDR3 region has the DNA TGTGCCAGCTCACCAACTTTGGGGACCATTAATGAAAAACTGTTTTTT.

This chain joins TRBV13 and TRBJ2-5; 7 bases align to TRBD2. J gave up 7 bases and V 3 bases, and 8 bases lay outside the gene matches. Per the germline V gene, CDR1 is PRHDT and CDR2 is FYEKMQ (reference sequence). The CDR3 has 14 residues. The chain's CDR3 is CASSLLAVGGTQYF. The CDR3 DNA reads as TGTGCCAGCAGCTTGCTAGCGGTCGGGGGGACCCAGTACTTC. Looking up the rest from reference TRBV13 and TRBJ2-5 gives the full variable domain: AAGVIQSPRHLIKEKRETATLKCYPIPRHDTVYWYQQGPGQDPQFLISFYEKMQSDKGSIPDRFSAQQFSDYHSELNMSSLELGDSALYFCASSLLAVGGTQYFGPGTRLLVL.

This clone was seen more than once but under ten times. This chain uses TRBV2 with TRBJ1-3; D gene uncertain. The germline CDR1 and CDR2 sequences are SNHLY and FYNNEI. CDR3 size: 14 residues. Between the trimmed V and J ends, which lost 4 bases and 5 bases, there was a span of 12 bases. The CDR3 loop is CASSVRVYRNTIYF. CDR3 coding DNA: TGTGCCAGCAGTGTGCGGGTTTACAGAAACACCATATATTTT.

Written as DNA, the CDR3 is TGCGCCAGCAGCCGGGACAGCCAAACCAATGAGCAGTTCTTC. Protein: CASSRDSQTNEQFF. This chain connects TRBV10-1 to TRBJ2-1, with TRBD1 identical over 7 bases. With V trimmed by 6 bases and J by 6 bases, 8 bases remained unmatched. Germline values: CDR1 WNHNN, CDR2 SYGVQD (reference sequence). This CDR3 is 14 amino acids long.